This T cell receptor (beta chain) was found in a study of OX40 agonist ivuxolimab in advanced cancers. Study-wide background: The diagnoses of dose-escalation patients were hepatocellular carcinoma, melanoma, renal cell or head and neck cancer.

This clone was counted only a few times. The germline gives CDR1 MNHEY, CDR2 SVGAGI. CDR3 length: 16 residues. V was trimmed by 0 bases and J by 2 bases, leaving 11 bases between them. The repertoire was sequenced with immunoSEQ multiplex PCR; TCRdb's copy has only in-frame clones and lacks some. In the table there are tens of thousands of clones, roughly 94% of which are singletons. Sequences were derived from CD4+ or CD8+ T cells sorted from blood, sampled in a trial of the OX40 agonist ivuxolimab. The chain combines TRBV6-5 with TRBJ1-5; D is perhaps TRBD1 (5 bases). The sequence derives from an adult with an advanced solid tumor such as melanoma, head and neck, liver or kidney cancer. The CDR3, as DNA: TGTGCCAGCAGTTACTCGACAGTGTCAGGCAATCAGCCCCAGCATTTT. Its protein is CASSYSTVSGNQPQHF.